Presented here are 21 T cell receptor beta chains from one specimen sequenced in a study of T cells in Graves' hyperthyroidism and ophthalmopathy. Researchers amplified the TCR beta CDR3 regions from RNA transcripts. The HTBI set primed first-round TCR CDR3 RT-PCR. TCRdb called the multiplex PCR reads again in MiXCR, with one record for every CDR3 protein. The sample lists over 450,000 distinct CDR3 sequences, 17% occurring once. The sequenced sample was blood. These receptors originate from a woman aged 18 to 35 with Graves' ophthalmopathy.

This clonotype was seen many times. The V gene is TRBV12-5, the J gene TRBJ2-5, with D possibly TRBD2 on 6 matching bases. CDR3 length: 15 amino acids. V lost 0 bases and J lost 5, with 13 bases in between. Looked up from germline, CDR1 is LGHNT and CDR2 is FRNRAP. The CDR3: CASGLVLKGRETQYF. CDR3 in DNA: TGTGCTAGTGGTTTGGTACTCAAAGGGAGGGAGACCCAGTACTTC.

This clonotype was counted many times. This chain joins TRBV13 and TRBJ1-1, with D possibly matching TRBD1 (6 bases). Germline V lookup: CDR1 PRHDT, CDR2 FYEKMQ (reference sequence). This CDR3 comprises 18 residues. V was clipped by 3 bases and J by 1 base, with 21 bases between them. CDR3 protein: CASSFGGGALSGNTEAFF. For the CDR3, the DNA is TGTGCCAGCAGCTTCGGGGGGGGGGCCCTAAGTGGGAACACTGAAGCTTTCTTT.

This clonotype was counted at least ten times. The chain uses TRBV11-2 and TRBJ2-7; perhaps D is TRBD1 or TRBD2 (5 bases each). The V gene lost 1 base and the J gene lost 0 bases, with 10 bases spanning the gap. Per germline, CDR1 SGHAT and CDR2 FQNNGV. The CDR3 runs 15 residues. The CDR3: CASSLVGESSYEQYF. CDR3 nucleotides: TGTGCCAGCAGCTTAGTGGGGGAGAGCTCCTACGAGCAGTACTTC.

In this sample, this clonotype turned up many times. This chain joins TRBV5-6 and TRBJ1-1; no clear D. This CDR3 has 14 residues. Trimming pared 0 bases from V and 4 bases from J, leaving 10 bases between. Germline V lookup: CDR1 SGHDT, CDR2 YYEEEE. The CDR3 DNA follows: TGTGCCAGCAGCTTGGAAGGGCTTAGCACTGAAGCTTTCTTT. It translates to CASSLEGLSTEAFF.

V usage is TRBV2 and J usage is TRBJ2-1; TRBD1 matches at 9 bases. CDR1 and CDR2 (germline): SNHLY, FYNNEI. Trimming took 6 bases from V and 5 from J; bases not matched to a gene: 11. This CDR3 is built from 16 residues. For the CDR3, the DNA is TGTGCCAGCAGCGTATCCCCCCGACAGGGGGACAATGAGCAGTTCTTC. It is translated as CASSVSPRQGDNEQFF.

This clonotype was observed a handful of times. V is TRBV10-3 and J is TRBJ2-3, with no clear D. Trimming took off 0 bases at V and 4 bases at J, with 11 bases between the two ends. The germline V gene encodes CDR1 ENHRY and CDR2 SYGVKD. The CDR3 totals 15 residues. The DNA of the CDR3 is TGTGCCATCAGTGAGTCGATCTTCCGTGCAGATACGCAGTATTTT. Translating gives CAISESIFRADTQYF.

V is TRBV6-1 and J is TRBJ2-2, with 14 bases aligning to TRBD2. After removal of 5 bases from V and 2 bases from J, the junction contained 7 bases not matched to a gene. This CDR3 contains 18 residues. The germline CDR1 and CDR2 sequences are MNHNS and SASEGT. DNA for the CDR3: TGTGCCAGCAGTATTACGGGACTAGCGGGGGTAAACACCGGGGAGCTGTTTTTT. This sequence encodes CASSITGLAGVNTGELFF.

This clonotype has just a few counts. The chain carries TRBV2 and TRBJ2-7; D is undetermined. The CDR3 is 11 residues long. Germline V gene data show CDR1 as SNHLY and CDR2 as FYNNEI. The germline V and J ends were trimmed by 7 bases and 3 bases, with 7 bases remaining between them. The CDR3 region is CASKSNYEQYF. CDR3 sequence (DNA): TGTGCCAGCAAGTCCAACTACGAGCAGTACTTC.

CDR3 bases: TGTGCCAGCACCAACGGGCCAGAGCAGTTCTTC. Protein: CASTNGPEQFF. This chain connects TRBV6-1 to TRBJ2-1, with D hard to call. Germline CDR1 reads MNHNS; CDR2 reads SASEGT. The CDR3 length is 11 residues. V gave up 7 bases and J gave up 10 bases, with 11 bases separating them.

This clonotype has just a few counts. V usage is TRBV18 and J usage is TRBJ2-6; D is perhaps TRBD1 or TRBD2 (5 bases each). V lost 0 bases, J lost 0 bases, and 12 bases lay in between. The CDR3 extends over 18 amino acids. CDR1 is KGHSH and CDR2 is LQKENI in the germline V gene. The CDR3 protein is CASSPPRGVFSGANVLTF. The CDR3 DNA reads as TGTGCCAGCTCACCACCGAGGGGTGTATTCTCTGGGGCCAACGTCCTGACTTTC.

This clonotype was observed a few times. The V call is TRBV7-2, the J call TRBJ2-3; D is possibly TRBD2 (5 bases). The germline gives CDR1 SGHTA, CDR2 FQGNSA. CDR3 length: 16 amino acids. Trimming removed 1 base from V and 9 bases from J, with 20 bases in between. CDR3 sequence: CASSLVSGRWSETQYF. CDR3 coding DNA: TGTGCCAGCAGCTTAGTTTCGGGAAGGTGGTCTGAGACGCAGTATTTT. Using reference TRBV7-2 and TRBJ2-3 for the parts outside the CDR3, the full variable domain is GAGVSQSPSNKVTEKGKDVELRCDPISGHTALYWYRQSLGQGLEFLIYFQGNSAPDKSGLPSDRFSAERTGGSVSTLTIQRTQQEDSAVYLCASSLVSGRWSETQYFGPGTRLTVL.

This clonotype occurred a few times. The DNA for the CDR3 is TGTGCCAGCAGTGAAGATTCCGGGGGTGGGGGCTACACCTTC. Protein product: CASSEDSGGGGYTF. The J gene is TRBJ1-2, the V gene TRBV2; D possibly corresponds to TRBD1 (5 bases). V was trimmed by 1 base and J by 8 bases, leaving 14 bases between them. Germline V gene data show CDR1 as SNHLY and CDR2 as FYNNEI. The CDR3 extends over 14 amino acids.

Only a few counts were recorded for this clonotype. The chain employs TRBV15 and TRBJ2-3; 9 positions match TRBD2. Per the germline V gene, CDR1 is LNHNV and CDR2 is YYDKDF (reference sequence). V shed 1 base and J 2 bases; nucleotides not matched to a gene: 10. The CDR3 has 18 residues. CDR3 residues: CATSRAAPGTSNTDTQYF. DNA of the CDR3: TGTGCCACCAGCAGAGCTGCTCCCGGGACTAGCAACACAGATACGCAGTATTTT.

This clonotype showed up many times. The chain is built from TRBV20-1 and TRBJ1-4; D gene unclear. Germline values: CDR1 DFQATT, CDR2 SNEGSKA (reference sequence). The CDR3 sequence is 13 residues long. Trimming left V 0 bases short and J 8 bases short, with 10 bases between. Here the CDR3 reads CSAREGVLEKLFF. CDR3 nucleotides: TGCAGTGCTAGAGAGGGAGTGTTGGAAAAACTGTTTTTT.

The table lists this clonotype with many counts. This chain uses TRBV12-3 or TRBV12-4 with TRBJ2-1; D may be TRBD2 (6 bases). V was pared by 5 bases and J by 4 bases, with 9 bases between. The CDR3 sequence is 13 residues long. The CDR3: CASSAGLYNEQFF. The CDR3 coding sequence is TGTGCCAGCAGTGCGGGACTGTACAATGAGCAGTTCTTC.

In its sample, this clonotype was seen a few times. CDR3 amino acids: CASSERGTGGFYGYTF. DNA of the CDR3: TGCGCCAGCAGTGAGCGGGGGACAGGGGGCTTCTATGGCTACACCTTC. The rearrangement links TRBV10-1 to TRBJ1-2; TRBD1 agrees at 12 bases. J gave up 4 bases and V 2 bases, and 5 bases lay outside the gene matches. Germline values: CDR1 WNHNN, CDR2 SYGVQD (reference sequence). CDR3 length: 16 amino acids.

This clonotype was found a few times. This sequence joins TRBV20-1 and TRBJ1-2; 8 bases fit TRBD1. CDR3 length: 13 amino acids. CDR1 is DFQATT, CDR2 SNEGSKA, per germline (reference sequence). The CDR3 DNA follows: TGCAGACCCTCCGGACAGGGATCTATAAGCTACACCTTC. Its protein product is CRPSGQGSISYTF.

The sample holds many counts of this clonotype. The chain is built from TRBV11-2 and TRBJ2-3, with D unresolved. Trimming cost V 0 bases and J 11 bases, with 9 bases left between them. The germline V gene has CDR1 SGHAT and CDR2 FQNNGV. This CDR3 contains 12 residues. CDR3 sequence: CASSLEGIRQYF. The CDR3, as DNA: TGTGCCAGCAGCTTAGAGGGGATTAGGCAGTATTTT.

Only a few counts were recorded for this clonotype. The chain has TRBV20-1 and TRBJ2-3, with TRBD2 matching over 10 bases. Per the germline V gene, CDR1 is DFQATT and CDR2 is SNEGSKA (reference sequence). V shed 6 bases and J 5 bases; nucleotides not matched to a gene: 8. This CDR3 spans 14 amino acids. The CDR3 region is CSAKLAGRRDTQYF. Here the CDR3 DNA reads TGCAGTGCCAAACTAGCGGGACGGCGAGATACGCAGTATTTT.

This clonotype appeared many times. The chain uses TRBV20-1 and TRBJ1-1; no reliable D call. Trimming stripped 6 bases from V and 0 bases from J, with 11 bases between. The CDR3 loop spans 13 amino acids. CDR1 is DFQATT and CDR2 is SNEGSKA in the germline V gene (reference sequence). The CDR3 DNA sequence: TGCAGTGCGTGGAGCAGGCTGAACACTGAAGCTTTCTTT. As protein: CSAWSRLNTEAFF.

The chain carries TRBV7-3 and TRBJ1-1; perhaps TRBD1 as D (6 bases). V was trimmed by 2 bases and J by 5 bases, leaving 9 bases between them. The germline CDR1 and CDR2 sequences are SGHTA and FQGTGA. The CDR3 has 13 residues. This CDR3 reads CASSLWGRTEAFF. The CDR3, as DNA: TGTGCCAGCAGCTTATGGGGGCGAACTGAAGCTTTCTTT. Variable domain in full (rest from reference TRBV7-3 and TRBJ1-1): GAGVSQTPSNKVTEKGKYVELRCDPISGHTALYWYRQSLGQGPEFLIYFQGTGAADDSGLPNDRFFAVRPEGSVSTLKIQRTERGDSAVYLCASSLWGRTEAFFGQGTRLTVV.